This T cell receptor (beta chain) was sequenced in a study of Ad26.COV2.S vaccination and SARS-CoV-2 variants. Across the study: The vaccine Ad26.COV2.S was put into the muscle once, or twice with 56 days between.

Noted treatment: about 20 received Ad26.COV2.S at low or high dose, single or two shots; 5 received placebo; per-sample allocation not given. Sampling was done on day 63 after the first vaccine or placebo injection. In Boston, the donor was an adult between 18-55 years of age. An Ad26 vector carrying the Wuhan-strain SARS-CoV-2 spike served as the vaccine. Clones were sequenced by immunoSEQ multiplex PCR, and TCRdb holds only the in-frame ones, with some missing. Of roughly 400,000 clones listed, around 92% are singletons. The sequenced sample was peripheral blood, obtained in a trial of Ad26.COV2.S vaccine versus placebo. This TCR derives from a person aged 18-60 years who received the Ad26.COV2.S COVID-19 vaccine or a placebo.

CDR3 sequence: CASSVGGGLDTQYF. The CDR3 DNA follows: TGTGCCAGCAGCGTAGGGGGGGGCCTAGATACGCAGTATTTT. This chain joins TRBV7-9 and TRBJ2-3; the D gene is possibly TRBD2 (7 bases). Trimming pared 5 bases from V and 5 bases from J, leaving 14 bases between. Germline values: CDR1 SEHNR, CDR2 FQNEAQ (reference sequence). This CDR3 has 14 residues.